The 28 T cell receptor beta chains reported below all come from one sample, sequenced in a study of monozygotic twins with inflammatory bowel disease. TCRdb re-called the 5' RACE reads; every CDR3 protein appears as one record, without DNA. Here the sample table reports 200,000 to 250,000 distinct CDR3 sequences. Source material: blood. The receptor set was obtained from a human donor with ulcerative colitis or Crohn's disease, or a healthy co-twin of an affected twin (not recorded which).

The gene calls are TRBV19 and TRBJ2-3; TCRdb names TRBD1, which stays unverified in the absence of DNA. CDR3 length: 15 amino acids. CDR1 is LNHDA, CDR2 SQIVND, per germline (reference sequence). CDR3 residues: CASSGTATSTDTQYF.

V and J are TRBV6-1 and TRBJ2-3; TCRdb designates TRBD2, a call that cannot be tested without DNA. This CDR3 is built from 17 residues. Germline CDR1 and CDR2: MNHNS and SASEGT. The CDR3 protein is CASHRFSGGVSTDTQYF.

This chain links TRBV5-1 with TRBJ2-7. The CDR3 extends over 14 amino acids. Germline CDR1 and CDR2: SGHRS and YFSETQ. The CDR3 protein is CASSRLDSSYEQYF.

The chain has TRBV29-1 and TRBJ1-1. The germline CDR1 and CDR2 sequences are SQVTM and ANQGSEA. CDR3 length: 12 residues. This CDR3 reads CSVLRLAGEAFF.

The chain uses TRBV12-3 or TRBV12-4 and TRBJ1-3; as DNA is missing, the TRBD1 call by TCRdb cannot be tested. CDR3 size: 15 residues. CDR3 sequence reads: CASSDRGGGGNTIYF.

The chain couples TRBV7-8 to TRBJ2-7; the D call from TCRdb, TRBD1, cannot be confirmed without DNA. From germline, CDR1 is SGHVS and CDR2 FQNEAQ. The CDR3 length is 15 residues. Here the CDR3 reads CASSKGQGGSYEQYF.

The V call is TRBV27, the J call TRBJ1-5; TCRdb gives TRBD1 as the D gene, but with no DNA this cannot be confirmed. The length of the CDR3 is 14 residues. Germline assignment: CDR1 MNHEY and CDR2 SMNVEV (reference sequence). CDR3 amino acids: CASSLSGQTQPQHF.

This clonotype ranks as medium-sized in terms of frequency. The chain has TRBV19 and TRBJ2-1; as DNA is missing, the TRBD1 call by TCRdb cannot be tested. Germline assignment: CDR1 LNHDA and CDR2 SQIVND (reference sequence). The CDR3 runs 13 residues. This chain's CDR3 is CASSIRGSNEQFF.

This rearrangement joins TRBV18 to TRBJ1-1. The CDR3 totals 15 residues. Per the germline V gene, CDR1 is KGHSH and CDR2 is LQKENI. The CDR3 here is CASSPNRDANTEAFF.

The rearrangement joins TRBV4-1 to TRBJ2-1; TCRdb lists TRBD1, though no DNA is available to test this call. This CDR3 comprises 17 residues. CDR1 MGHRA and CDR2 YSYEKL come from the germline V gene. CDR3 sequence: CASSQDLTRGYYNEQFF.

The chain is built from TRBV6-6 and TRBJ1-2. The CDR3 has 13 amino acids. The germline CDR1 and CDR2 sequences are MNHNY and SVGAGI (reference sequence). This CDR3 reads CASSSTAEYGYTF.

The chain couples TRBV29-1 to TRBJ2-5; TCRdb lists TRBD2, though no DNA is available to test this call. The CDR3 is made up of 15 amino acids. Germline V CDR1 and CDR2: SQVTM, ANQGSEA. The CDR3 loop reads CSVEERGPFPETQYF.

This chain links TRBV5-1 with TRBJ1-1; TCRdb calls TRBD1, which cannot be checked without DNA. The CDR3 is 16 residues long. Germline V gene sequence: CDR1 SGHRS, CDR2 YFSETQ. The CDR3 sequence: CASRPDTGEGNTEAFF.

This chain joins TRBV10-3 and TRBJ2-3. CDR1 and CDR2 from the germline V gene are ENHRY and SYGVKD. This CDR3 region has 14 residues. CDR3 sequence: CAISDHYSTDTQYF.

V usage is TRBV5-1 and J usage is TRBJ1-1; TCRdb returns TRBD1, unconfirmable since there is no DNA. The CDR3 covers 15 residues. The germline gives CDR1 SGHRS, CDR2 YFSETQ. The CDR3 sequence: CASRTLTGVGTEAFF. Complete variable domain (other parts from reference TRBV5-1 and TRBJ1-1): KAGVTQTPRYLIKTRGQQVTLSCSPISGHRSVSWYQQTPGQGLQFLFEYFSETQRNKGNFPGRFSGRQFSNSRSEMNVSTLELGDSALYLCASRTLTGVGTEAFFGQGTRLTVV.

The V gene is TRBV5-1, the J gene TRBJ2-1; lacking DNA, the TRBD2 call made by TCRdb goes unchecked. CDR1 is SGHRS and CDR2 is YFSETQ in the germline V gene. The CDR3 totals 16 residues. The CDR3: CASSLSGGRSYNEQFF.

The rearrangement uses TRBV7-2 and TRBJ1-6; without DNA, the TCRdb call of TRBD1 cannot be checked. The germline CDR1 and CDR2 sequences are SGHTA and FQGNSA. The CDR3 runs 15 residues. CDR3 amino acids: CASSLAGTSNSPLHF.

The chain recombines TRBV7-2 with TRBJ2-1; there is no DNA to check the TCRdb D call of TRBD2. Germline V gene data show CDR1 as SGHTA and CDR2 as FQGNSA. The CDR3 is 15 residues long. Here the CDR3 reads CASSLVGGGHNEQFF. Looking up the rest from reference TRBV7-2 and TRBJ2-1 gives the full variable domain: GAGVSQSPSNKVTEKGKDVELRCDPISGHTALYWYRQSLGQGLEFLIYFQGNSAPDKSGLPSDRFSAERTGGSVSTLTIQRTQQEDSAVYLCASSLVGGGHNEQFFGPGTRLTVL.

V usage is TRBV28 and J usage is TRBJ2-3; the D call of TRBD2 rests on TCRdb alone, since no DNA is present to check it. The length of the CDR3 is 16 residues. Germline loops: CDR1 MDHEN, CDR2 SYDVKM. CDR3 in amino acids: CASSRTSGRSTDTQYF.

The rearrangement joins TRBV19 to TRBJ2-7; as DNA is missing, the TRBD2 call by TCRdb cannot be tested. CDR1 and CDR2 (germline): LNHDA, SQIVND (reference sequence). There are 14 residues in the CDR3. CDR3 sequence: CATGRAFGSYEQYF.

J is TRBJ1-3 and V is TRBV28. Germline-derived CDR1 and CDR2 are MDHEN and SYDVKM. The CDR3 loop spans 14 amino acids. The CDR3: CASSFRISGNTIYF.

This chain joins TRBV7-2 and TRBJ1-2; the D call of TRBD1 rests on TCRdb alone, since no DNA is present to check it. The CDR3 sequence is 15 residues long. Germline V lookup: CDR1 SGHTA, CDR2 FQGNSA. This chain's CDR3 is CASSLGTGAGYGYTF.

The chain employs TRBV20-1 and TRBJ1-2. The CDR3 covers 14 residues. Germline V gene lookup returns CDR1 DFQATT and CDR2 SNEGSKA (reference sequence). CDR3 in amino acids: CSVLEREGLYGYTF.

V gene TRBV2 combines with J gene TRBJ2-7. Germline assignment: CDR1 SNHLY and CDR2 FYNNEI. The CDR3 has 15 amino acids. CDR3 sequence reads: CASSSFLANSYEQYF.

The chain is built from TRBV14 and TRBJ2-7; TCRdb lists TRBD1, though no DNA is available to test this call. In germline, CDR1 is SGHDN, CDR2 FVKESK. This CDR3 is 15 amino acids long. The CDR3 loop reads CASSTRDRRAYEQYF.

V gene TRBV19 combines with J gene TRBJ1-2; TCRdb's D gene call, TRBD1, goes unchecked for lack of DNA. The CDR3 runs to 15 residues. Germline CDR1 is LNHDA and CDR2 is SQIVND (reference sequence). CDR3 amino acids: CASSISRQGAYGYTF.

CDR3 region: CASSFRASGFYEQYF. The V gene is TRBV7-2, the J gene TRBJ2-7; TCRdb's assignment of TRBD2 cannot be checked, as there is no DNA. The CDR3 sequence is 15 residues long. CDR1 is SGHTA, CDR2 FQGNSA, per germline.

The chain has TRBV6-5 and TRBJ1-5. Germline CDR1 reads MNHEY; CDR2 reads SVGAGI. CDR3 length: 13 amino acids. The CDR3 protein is CASRRRSNQPQHF.